This note documents a single TCR beta chain sequence. The antigen remains unidentified. The data were obtained in a study of a mutant IDH1 vaccine in newly diagnosed glioma. As for the study in general: Patients' prior therapy spanned radiotherapy, temozolomide, or both; most underwent both.

The length of the CDR3 is 12 residues. Trimming removed 3 bases from V and 8 bases from J, with 6 bases in between. CDR1 is SGHRS, CDR2 YFSETQ, per germline. Study-wide results and limits: Seemingly, pseudoprogression had no relation to changes in the top peripheral T cell clonotypes.

Time point specified: week 35, safety follow-up. Vaccinated patients received 300 ug of mutant IDH1 20-mer peptide per dose, with topical imiquimod. Across weeks 1, 3, 5, 7, 11, 15, 19 and 23, patients received a vaccination each time, eight in all. Sequenced by immunoSEQ multiplex PCR; TCRdb stores in-frame clones only, minus some. Of fewer than 90,000 clones in the sample, roughly 83% are singletons; the top ten hold more than 10%. The chain joins TRBV5-1 to TRBJ1-6; D not resolved. The sequence was obtained from a man younger than 30 with glioma. The sample in question was PBMCs, obtained from a glioma patient whose treatment included an IDH1 peptide vaccine. The CDR3, as DNA: TGCGCCAGCAGCTCCACGGATTCACCCCTCCACTTT. It translates to CASSSTDSPLHF.